This TCR beta chain derives from a study of T cell responses to AZD1222 COVID-19 vaccine. Broader study findings: In a largely white British group with more females than males, clonal diversity was possibly underestimated. Spike-specific TCRs gained breadth and depth after people received two AZD1222 doses.

V shed 0 bases and J shed 8 bases, with 8 bases lying between them. This CDR3 is 13 amino acids long. CDR1 and CDR2 from the germline V gene are MRHNA and SNTAGT. Investigators merged groups given second doses at roughly 4 or roughly 12 weeks. In this sample, this clone turned up once. What it recognizes is unknown. Clones were read by immunoSEQ multiplex PCR, and TCRdb kept only the in-frame ones, dropping some. The sample holds 110,000 or so clones, 86% seen once. The sequencing used peripheral blood, collected 28 days after the second AZD1222 dose. V and J are TRBV6-4 and TRBJ2-1; D gene unclear. The TCR sequence derives from an adult who received the AZD1222 COVID-19 vaccine. CDR3 residues: CASSDSSQHEQFF. For the CDR3, the DNA is TGTGCCAGCAGTGACTCGAGCCAACATGAGCAGTTCTTC.